These 7 T cell receptor beta chains came from one sample sequenced in a study of regulatory T cells in long-lasting Graves disease. Stated time point: newly diagnosed GD, antithyroid drugs for less than 3 months. PBMC-extracted RNA yielded the TCR library. To make TCR beta libraries, researchers used iRepertoire HTBI primers and Arm-PCR of CDR3 regions. TCRdb re-called the multiplex PCR reads through MiXCR, storing one row per CDR3 protein. Of about 200,000 distinct CDR3 sequences detected, about a sixth appear once; the ten largest clones hold approximately 20%. Sequenced here: peripheral blood mononuclear cells (PBMCs), sampled at new diagnosis, from a patient treated with antithyroid drugs. These receptors all come from a female donor with Graves disease.

This clonotype was seen repeatedly, ten times or more. V gene TRBV5-1 combines with J gene TRBJ2-5; D could derive from TRBD1 or TRBD2 (7 bases each). Trimming removed 0 bases at V and 6 bases at J, with 18 bases between. The CDR3 consists of 16 residues. Germline lookup yields CDR1 SGHRS and CDR2 YFSETQ. DNA of the CDR3: TGCGCCAGCAGCTTGGAGAGGCCAGGGAGGGGGCAGACCCAGTACTTC. Its translation: CASSLERPGRGQTQYF. The variable domain in full, with the rest retrieved from reference TRBV5-1 and TRBJ2-5, is KAGVTQTPRYLIKTRGQQVTLSCSPISGHRSVSWYQQTPGQGLQFLFEYFSETQRNKGNFPGRFSGRQFSNSRSEMNVSTLELGDSALYLCASSLERPGRGQTQYFGPGTRLLVL.

In this sample, this clonotype turned up many times. The rearrangement joins TRBV3-1 to TRBJ1-3; 8 bases align to TRBD1. Per the germline V gene, CDR1 is LGHDT and CDR2 is YNNKEL (reference sequence). V trimming: 4 bases; J trimming: 8 bases; junction bases outside the gene matches: 10. The CDR3 extends over 15 amino acids. The CDR3 sequence: CASSPISGQADTIYF. Written as DNA, the CDR3 is TGTGCCAGCAGCCCGATATCGGGACAGGCAGACACCATATATTTT.

In its sample, this clonotype was seen many times. The J gene is TRBJ2-2, the V gene TRBV7-2, with D possibly TRBD2 on 5 matching bases. Per germline, CDR1 SGHTA and CDR2 FQGNSA. Trimming took off 1 base at V and 7 bases at J, with 10 bases between the two ends. The CDR3 has 14 amino acids. The CDR3 sequence: CASSLGWAGGELFF. The CDR3 DNA sequence: TGTGCCAGCAGCTTAGGCTGGGCGGGCGGGGAGCTGTTTTTT.

V usage is TRBV6-1 and J usage is TRBJ1-2; D unresolved. The CDR3 runs 14 residues. Trimming removed 7 bases from V and 0 bases from J, with 12 bases in between. Germline V gene lookup returns CDR1 MNHNS and CDR2 SASEGT. In nucleotides, the CDR3 is TGTGCCAGCACGATGGATTCTTCTAACTATGGCTACACCTTC. This codes for CASTMDSSNYGYTF.

This clonotype was observed at least ten times. The chain employs TRBV3-1 and TRBJ2-7; 11 bases are shared with TRBD2. The V gene's germline CDR1 is LGHDT and CDR2 YNNKEL (reference sequence). This CDR3 region has 16 residues. With V trimmed by 4 bases and J by 4 bases, 9 bases remained unmatched. CDR3 nucleotide sequence: TGTGCCAGCAGCCGCTTAGCGGGGGGGACATCTTACGAGCAGTACTTC. Its protein is CASSRLAGGTSYEQYF.

This clonotype appeared many times. The V and J genes are TRBV24-1 and TRBJ2-5; possible D gene TRBD1, 6 bases. The V end was cut by 1 base, the J end by 0 bases, with 17 bases between. The CDR3 runs to 18 residues. Germline loops: CDR1 KGHDR, CDR2 SFDVKD. The CDR3 spells CATSDFGSRDKYQETQYF. The CDR3 DNA follows: TGTGCCACCAGTGATTTCGGATCACGGGACAAGTACCAAGAGACCCAGTACTTC.

There are many counts of this clonotype. The chain recombines TRBV6-1 with TRBJ1-2; the D gene is possibly TRBD1 (5 bases). From germline, CDR1 is MNHNS and CDR2 SASEGT. The CDR3 runs 12 residues. V was trimmed by 8 bases and J by 4 bases, leaving 11 bases between them. This chain's CDR3 is CASGAGSYGYTF. The CDR3 nucleotides are TGTGCCAGCGGGGCTGGAAGCTATGGCTACACCTTC.